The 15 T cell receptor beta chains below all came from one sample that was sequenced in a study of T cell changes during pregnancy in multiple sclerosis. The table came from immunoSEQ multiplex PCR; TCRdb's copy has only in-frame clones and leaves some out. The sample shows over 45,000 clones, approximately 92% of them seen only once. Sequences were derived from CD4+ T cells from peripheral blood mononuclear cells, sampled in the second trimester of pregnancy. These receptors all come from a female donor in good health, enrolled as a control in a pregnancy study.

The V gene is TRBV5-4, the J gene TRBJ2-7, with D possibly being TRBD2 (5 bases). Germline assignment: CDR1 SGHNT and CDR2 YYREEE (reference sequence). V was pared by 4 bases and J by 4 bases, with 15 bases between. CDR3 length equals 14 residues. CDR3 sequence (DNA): TGTGCCAGCAGCGCCGCTCCGGGGAGATACGAGCAGTACTTC. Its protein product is CASSAAPGRYEQYF.

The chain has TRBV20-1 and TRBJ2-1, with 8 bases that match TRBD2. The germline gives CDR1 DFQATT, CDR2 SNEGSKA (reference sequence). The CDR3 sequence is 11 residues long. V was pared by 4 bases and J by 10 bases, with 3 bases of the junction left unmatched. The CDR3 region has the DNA TGCAGTGCTAAAGTAGCGGGGGAGCAGTTCTTC. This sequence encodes CSAKVAGEQFF.

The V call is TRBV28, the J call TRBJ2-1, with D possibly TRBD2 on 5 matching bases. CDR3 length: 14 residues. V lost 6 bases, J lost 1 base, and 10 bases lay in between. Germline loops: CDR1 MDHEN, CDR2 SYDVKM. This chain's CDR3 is CASRLDSSYNEQFF. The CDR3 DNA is TGTGCCAGCAGACTGGACTCTTCCTACAATGAGCAGTTCTTC.

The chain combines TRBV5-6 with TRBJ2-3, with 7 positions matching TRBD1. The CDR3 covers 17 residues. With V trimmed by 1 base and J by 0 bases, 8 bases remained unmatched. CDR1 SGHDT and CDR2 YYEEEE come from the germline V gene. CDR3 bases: TGTGCCAGCAGCTTGACGACAGGGCATACTAGCACAGATACGCAGTATTTT. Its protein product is CASSLTTGHTSTDTQYF. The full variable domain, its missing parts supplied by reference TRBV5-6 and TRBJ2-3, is DAGVTQSPTHLIKTRGQQVTLRCSPKSGHDTVSWYQQALGQGPQFIFQYYEEEERQRGNFPDRFSGHQFPNYSSELNVNALLLGDSALYLCASSLTTGHTSTDTQYFGPGTRLTVL.

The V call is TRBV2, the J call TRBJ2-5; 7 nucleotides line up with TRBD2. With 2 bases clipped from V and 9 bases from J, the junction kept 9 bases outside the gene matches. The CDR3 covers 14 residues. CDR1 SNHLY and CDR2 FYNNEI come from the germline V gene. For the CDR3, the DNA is TGTGCCAGCAGTGAACAGAACCGCCGGGAGGCCCAGTACTTC. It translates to CASSEQNRREAQYF. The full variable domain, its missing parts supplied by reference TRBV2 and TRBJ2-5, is EPEVTQTPSHQVTQMGQEVILRCVPISNHLYFYWYRQILGQKVEFLVSFYNNEISEKSEIFDDQFSVERPDGSNFTLKIRSTKLEDSAMYFCASSEQNRREAQYFGPGTRLLVL.

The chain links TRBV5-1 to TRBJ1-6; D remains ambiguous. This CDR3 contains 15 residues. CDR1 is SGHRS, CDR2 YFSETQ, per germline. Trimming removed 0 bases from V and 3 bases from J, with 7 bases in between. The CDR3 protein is CASSLGADYNSPLHF. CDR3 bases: TGCGCCAGCAGCTTGGGGGCAGACTATAATTCACCCCTCCACTTT.

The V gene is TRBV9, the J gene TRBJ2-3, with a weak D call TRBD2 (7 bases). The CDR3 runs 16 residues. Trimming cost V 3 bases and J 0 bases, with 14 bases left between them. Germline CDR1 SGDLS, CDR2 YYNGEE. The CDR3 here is CASSANKGGSTDTQYF. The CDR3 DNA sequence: TGTGCCAGCAGCGCAAATAAGGGGGGGAGCACAGATACGCAGTATTTT.

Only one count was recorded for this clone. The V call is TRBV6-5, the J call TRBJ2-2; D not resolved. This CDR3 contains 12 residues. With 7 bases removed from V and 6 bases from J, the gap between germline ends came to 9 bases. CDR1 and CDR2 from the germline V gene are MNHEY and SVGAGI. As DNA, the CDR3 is TGTGCCAGCATCACACGGGCCGGGGAGCTGTTTTTT. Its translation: CASITRAGELFF.

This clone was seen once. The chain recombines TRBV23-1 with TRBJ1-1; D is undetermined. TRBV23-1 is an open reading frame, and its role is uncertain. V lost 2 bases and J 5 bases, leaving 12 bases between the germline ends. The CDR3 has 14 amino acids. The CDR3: CASSQRERGTEAFF. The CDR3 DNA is TGCGCCAGCAGTCAACGCGAGCGAGGGACTGAAGCTTTCTTT.

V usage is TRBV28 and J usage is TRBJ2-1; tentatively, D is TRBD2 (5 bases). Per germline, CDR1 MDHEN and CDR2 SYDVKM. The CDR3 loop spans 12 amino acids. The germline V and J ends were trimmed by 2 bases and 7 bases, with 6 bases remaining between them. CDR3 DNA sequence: TGTGCCAGCAGTTTAACGGGGAATGAGCAGTTCTTC. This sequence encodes CASSLTGNEQFF.

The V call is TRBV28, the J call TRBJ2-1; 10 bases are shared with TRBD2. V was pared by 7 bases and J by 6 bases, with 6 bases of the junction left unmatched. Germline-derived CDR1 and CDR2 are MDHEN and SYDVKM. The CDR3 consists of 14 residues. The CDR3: CASNGGTSANEQFF. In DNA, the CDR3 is TGTGCCAGCAACGGCGGGACTAGCGCCAATGAGCAGTTCTTC.

The CDR3, as DNA: TGTGCCAGCAGTGAAGTCGGGTTGGGTAGCGGAGAGACCCAGTACTTC. Its protein product is CASSEVGLGSGETQYF. V is TRBV6-1 and J is TRBJ2-5, with a possible D match to TRBD2 (6 bases). Germline V gene data show CDR1 as MNHNS and CDR2 as SASEGT. The CDR3 has 16 amino acids. V lost 1 base and J lost 4, with 16 bases in between.

In DNA form, the CDR3 reads TGTGCCAGCAGCGTAGCTAGCTCAACCCGCACCGGGGAGCTGTTTTTT. Encoded protein: CASSVASSTRTGELFF. The chain has TRBV9 and TRBJ2-2; tentatively, D is TRBD2 (5 bases). Trimming took off 0 bases at V and 4 bases at J, with 13 bases between the two ends. CDR3 length equals 16 residues. Germline V lookup: CDR1 SGDLS, CDR2 YYNGEE.

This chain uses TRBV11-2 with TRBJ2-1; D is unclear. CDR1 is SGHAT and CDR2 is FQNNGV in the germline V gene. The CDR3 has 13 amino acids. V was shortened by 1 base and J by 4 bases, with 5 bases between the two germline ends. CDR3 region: CASSLGDYNEQFF. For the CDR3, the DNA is TGTGCCAGCAGCTTAGGCGATTACAATGAGCAGTTCTTC.

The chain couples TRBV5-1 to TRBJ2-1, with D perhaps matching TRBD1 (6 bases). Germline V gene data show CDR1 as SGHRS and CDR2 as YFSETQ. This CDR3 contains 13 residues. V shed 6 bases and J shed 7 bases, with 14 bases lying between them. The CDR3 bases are TGCGCCAGCACCTCGGGGACACTAAATGAGCAGTTCTTC. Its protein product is CASTSGTLNEQFF.